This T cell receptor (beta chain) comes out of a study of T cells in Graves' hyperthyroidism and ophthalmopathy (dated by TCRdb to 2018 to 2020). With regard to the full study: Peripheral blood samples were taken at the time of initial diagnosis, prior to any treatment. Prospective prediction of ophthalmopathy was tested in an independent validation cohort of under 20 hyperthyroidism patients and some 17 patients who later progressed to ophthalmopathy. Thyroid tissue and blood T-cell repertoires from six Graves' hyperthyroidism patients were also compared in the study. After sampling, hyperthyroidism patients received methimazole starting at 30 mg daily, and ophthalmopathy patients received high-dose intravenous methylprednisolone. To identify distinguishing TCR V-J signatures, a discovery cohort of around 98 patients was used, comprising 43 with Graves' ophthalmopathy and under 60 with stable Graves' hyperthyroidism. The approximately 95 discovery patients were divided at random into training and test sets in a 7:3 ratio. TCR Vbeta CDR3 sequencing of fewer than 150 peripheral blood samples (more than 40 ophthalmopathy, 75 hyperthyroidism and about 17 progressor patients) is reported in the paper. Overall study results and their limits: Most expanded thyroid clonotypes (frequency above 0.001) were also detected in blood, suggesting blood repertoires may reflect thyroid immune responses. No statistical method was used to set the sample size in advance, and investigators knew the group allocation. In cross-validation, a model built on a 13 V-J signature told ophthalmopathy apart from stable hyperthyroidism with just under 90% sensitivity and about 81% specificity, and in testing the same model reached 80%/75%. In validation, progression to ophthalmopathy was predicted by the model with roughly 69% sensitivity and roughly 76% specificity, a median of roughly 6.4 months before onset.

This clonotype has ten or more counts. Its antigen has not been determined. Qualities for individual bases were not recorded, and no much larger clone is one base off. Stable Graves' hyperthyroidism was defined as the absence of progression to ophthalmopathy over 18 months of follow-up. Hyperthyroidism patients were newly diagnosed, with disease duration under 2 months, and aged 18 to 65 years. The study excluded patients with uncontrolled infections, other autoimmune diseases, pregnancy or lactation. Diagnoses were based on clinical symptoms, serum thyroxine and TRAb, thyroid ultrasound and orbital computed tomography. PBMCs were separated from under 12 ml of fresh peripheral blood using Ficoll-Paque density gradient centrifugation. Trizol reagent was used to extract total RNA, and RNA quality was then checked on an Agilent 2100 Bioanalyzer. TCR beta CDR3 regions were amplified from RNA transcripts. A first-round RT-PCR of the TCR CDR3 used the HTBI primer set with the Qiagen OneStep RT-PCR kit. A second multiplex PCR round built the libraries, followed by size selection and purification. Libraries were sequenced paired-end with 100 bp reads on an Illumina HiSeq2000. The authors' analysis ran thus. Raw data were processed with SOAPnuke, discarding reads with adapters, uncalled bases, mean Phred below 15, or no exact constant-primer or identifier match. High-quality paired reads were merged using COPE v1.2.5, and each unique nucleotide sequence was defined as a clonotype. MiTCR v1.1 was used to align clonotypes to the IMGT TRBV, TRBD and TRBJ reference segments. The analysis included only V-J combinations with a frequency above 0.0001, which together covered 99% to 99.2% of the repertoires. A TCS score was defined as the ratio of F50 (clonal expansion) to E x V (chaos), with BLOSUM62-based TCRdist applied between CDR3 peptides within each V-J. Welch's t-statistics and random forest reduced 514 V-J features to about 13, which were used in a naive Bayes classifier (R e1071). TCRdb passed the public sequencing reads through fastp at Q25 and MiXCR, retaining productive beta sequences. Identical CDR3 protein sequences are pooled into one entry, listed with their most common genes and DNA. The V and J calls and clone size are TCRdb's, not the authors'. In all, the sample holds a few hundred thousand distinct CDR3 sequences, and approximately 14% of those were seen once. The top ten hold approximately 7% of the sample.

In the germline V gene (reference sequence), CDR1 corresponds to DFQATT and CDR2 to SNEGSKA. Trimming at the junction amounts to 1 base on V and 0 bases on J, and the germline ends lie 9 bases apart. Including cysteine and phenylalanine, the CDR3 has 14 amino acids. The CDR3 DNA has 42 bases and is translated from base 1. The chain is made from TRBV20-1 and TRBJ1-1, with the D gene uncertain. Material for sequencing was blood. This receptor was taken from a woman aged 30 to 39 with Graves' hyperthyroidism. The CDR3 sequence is CSARALTMNTEAFF. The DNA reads TGCAGTGCTAGAGCACTCACAATGAACACTGAAGCTTTCTTT.